These 6 T cell receptor beta chains originate from one sample sequenced in a study of T cells in Graves' hyperthyroidism and ophthalmopathy. The CDR3 regions of TCR beta were amplified from RNA transcripts. Primed by the HTBI set, a first-round RT-PCR was run on the TCR CDR3. TCRdb recomputed calls from the multiplex PCR reads with MiXCR, one row per CDR3 protein. The sample has roughly 650,000 distinct CDR3 sequences; approximately 15% are singletons. The sample taken for sequencing was blood. These receptors originate from a woman aged 40 to 50 with Graves' ophthalmopathy.

This sequence joins TRBV3-1 and TRBJ1-4; D unclear. Germline-derived CDR1 and CDR2 are LGHDT and YNNKEL (reference sequence). There are 16 residues in the CDR3. V lost 4 bases, J lost 8 bases, and 20 bases lay in between. The chain's CDR3 is CASSLAGANTLEKLFF. CDR3 nucleotide sequence: TGTGCCAGCAGCCTCGCGGGTGCCAATACGTTGGAAAAACTGTTTTTT.

This clonotype occurred a few times. The rearrangement joins TRBV11-2 to TRBJ2-1; TRBD2 might be the D (6 bases). Trimming took 6 bases from V and 7 from J, leaving 13 bases between them. Per the germline V gene, CDR1 is SGHAT and CDR2 is FQNNGV. This CDR3 comprises 13 residues. The CDR3 is CASSLSSVNEQFF. CDR3 in DNA: TGTGCCAGCAGTCTCTCTAGCGTAAATGAGCAGTTCTTC.

In its sample, this clonotype was seen a few times. This chain links TRBV5-5 with TRBJ2-3, with 7 bases fitting TRBD1. The germline V gene encodes CDR1 SGHKS and CDR2 YYEKEE (reference sequence). The CDR3 spans 15 residues. V lost 6 bases to trimming and J lost 2 bases; unmatched junction nucleotides: 9. The CDR3 spells CASILTGTATDTQYF. DNA for the CDR3: TGTGCCAGCATCCTAACCGGGACAGCCACAGATACGCAGTATTTT. Full variable domain (rest looked up from reference TRBV5-5 and TRBJ2-3): DAGVTQSPTHLIKTRGQQVTLRCSPISGHKSVSWYQQVLGQGPQFIFQYYEKEERGRGNFPDRFSARQFPNYSSELNVNALLLGDSALYLCASILTGTATDTQYFGPGTRLTVL.

This clonotype was seen only a few times. This chain uses TRBV10-2 with TRBJ2-2; TRBD2 aligns across 9 bases. The CDR3 runs to 15 residues. The germline CDR1 and CDR2 sequences are WSHSY and SAAADI. The trim removed 3 bases at V and 5 bases at J, leaving 4 bases unmatched. In DNA, the CDR3 is TGCGCCAGCAGTGATAGCGGGAGAAGTACCGGGGAGCTGTTTTTT. Translation: CASSDSGRSTGELFF.

This sequence joins TRBV27 and TRBJ2-2, with D perhaps matching TRBD1 or TRBD2 (7 bases each). V lost 2 bases and J lost 7, with 14 bases in between. CDR3 size: 15 residues. The V gene's germline CDR1 is MNHEY and CDR2 SMNVEV (reference sequence). As DNA, the CDR3 is TGTGCCAGCAGTTTAGGGAGGGGGCGAGGCGGGGAGCTGTTTTTT. Amino acids: CASSLGRGRGGELFF.

This clonotype was picked up many times. This rearrangement joins TRBV2 to TRBJ2-1, with TRBD2 identical over 7 bases. Trimming cost V 10 bases and J 6 bases; bases outside gene matches: 12. Germline assignment: CDR1 SNHLY and CDR2 FYNNEI. The CDR3 covers 14 residues. DNA of the CDR3: TGTGCCATCAAAGGGACTATCCAAATCAATGAGCAGTTCTTC. It specifies CAIKGTIQINEQFF.